This T cell receptor beta chain emerged from a study of blood T cell repertoires in COVID-19 (dated by TCRdb to the early 2020s). Broadly, across the study: Collaborator samples came from the United States, Italy and Spain and covered acute and convalescent phases of COVID-19. The material from the prospective study consisted of cDNA or gDNA derived from T cells, B-cell-depleted T cells, or PBMCs. Subjects who had been exposed to COVID-19, were actively infected with it, or had recovered from it provided the deeply sampled blood TCRbeta repertoires that made up the dataset. The repertoires were made available in a free public database intended to serve as a resource for research on the immune response to SARS-CoV-2. Samples were obtained from the ongoing ImmuneRACE study (first 160 participants) and from over a thousand subjects provided by 6 global collaborators. The sample metadata nearly always contained a de-identified subject ID, COVID-19 status, age in years and sex. Where HLA class I and class II types were available, the types were taken from metadata supplied by the sample provider, not from assay-based typing.

In the case of this clone: Its antigen is unknown. One base away there is no much larger clone; base qualities are not given.

TCRbeta CDR3 regions were amplified from genomic DNA using the immunoSEQ Assay, a bias-controlled multiplex PCR. On the authors' methods: The number of nucleated cells in each sample was estimated from the amplification of reference gene primers within the assay. To quantify the absolute abundance of each unique TCRbeta CDR3 rearrangement, sequence reads were collapsed and filtered. Productive Simpson clonality was computed per sample as the square root of Simpson's diversity index over productive rearrangements. TCRdb provides this immuneACCESS table in a form limited to in-frame rearrangements. Some clones are lacking; in checked studies, under half of them reflect an unresolved V gene, and why the rest are absent is not known. That table furnishes V, J and clone size, whereas the DNA furnished D and trimming. This sample is represented by almost 70,000 clones; more than 75% of them were singletons. The ten largest clones take up roughly 44% of the sample.

What the work shows at the level of the full study, not this receptor alone: The amount of clinical and demographic metadata varied by source and participant and was provided uncurated.

Whole blood was collected in K2EDTA tubes by collaborating institutions according to the institutions' own protocols. For TCRbeta analysis, collaborators shipped samples in one of three forms: frozen whole blood, isolated PBMCs, or DNA extracted from either of those sample types. CDR1 and CDR2 (SEHNR, FQNEAQ) derive from the germline V gene (reference sequence). From the cysteine through the phenylalanine, the CDR3 covers 13 amino acids. This entry keeps only the CDR3 DNA: 39 bases, framed from base 1. Trimmed from V: 5 bases; trimmed from J: 4 bases; junction bases lacking a gene match: 3. Input material: peripheral blood. The source is a human donor in a cohort sampled during active COVID-19. Recombination linked TRBV7-9 to TRBJ1-2; a stretch of 8 junction bases matches TRBD1. Here is the DNA: TGTGCCAGCAGCCAAGGACAGGGCTATGGCTACACCTTC. Translation gives CASSQGQGYGYTF.